This TCR beta chain was recorded in a study of T cells after yellow fever vaccination. General observations from the study: Shared CD4/CD8 clonotypes were a small share, likely from convergent recombination.

TCR cDNA, made by 5'RACE template switching, carried an added universal primer site and UMIs. Each CDR3 protein gets one entry after TCRdb re-called the 5' RACE reads with MiXCR. Here the sample spans 300,000 to 350,000 distinct CDR3 sequences, roughly 8.4% being singletons. This clonotype was found a few times. Its antigen is unknown. This CDR3 has 17 amino acids. From germline, CDR1 is LGHNA and CDR2 YNFKEQ. The V and J ends lost 0 bases and 5 bases respectively, with 19 bases between them. This chain joins TRBV4-2 and TRBJ2-5; possibly TRBD2 for D (6 bases). The specimen was PBMCs, collected around 45 days after the first yellow fever vaccination. The source of this sequence is a young man who received the YFV17D yellow fever vaccine. The CDR3 here is CASSQDGDHLAGETQYF. CDR3 bases: TGTGCCAGCAGCCAAGATGGGGACCACCTGGCGGGGGAGACCCAGTACTTC.